This T cell receptor beta chain was found in a study of cytomegalovirus exposure and HLA in healthy donors. For the study at large: A later analysis reported the same platform for the 100 to 150 validation repertoires and the roughly 630 first-cohort repertoires.

The study drew the donors from its roughly 120-subject validation cohort, separate from the roughly 710-subject first cohort. The data were produced by immunoSEQ multiplex PCR, yet TCRdb's version contains in-frame clones alone and is incomplete. In the table there are about 360,000 clones, about nine tenths of which are singletons. Study conclusions and caveats: The study put 150 to 200 TCR beta chains on its list as cytomegalovirus-associated. Diagnosis of cytomegalovirus status made by the classifier reportedly showed high specificity and sensitivity.

To note about this clone: The antigen remains unidentified.

Sequencing input: PBMCs. The receptor's source is a woman aged 18-29 years in good health and CMV-seronegative.

The CDR3 DNA is TGTGCCAGTAGTTTCCTGGGACTAGCGGGCGGGGAGCTGTTTTTT. Translating gives CASSFLGLAGGELFF. The genes are TRBV19 and TRBJ2-2, with 12 positions matching TRBD2. The germline gives CDR1 LNHDA, CDR2 SQIVND (reference sequence). The V segment lost 5 bases and the J segment 7 bases; nucleotides outside the gene matches: 5. This CDR3 is built from 15 residues.